This T cell receptor beta chain was observed in a study of tumor-infiltrating lymphocytes in localized non-small cell lung cancer. Looking at the study overall: From each patient, both tumor and uninvolved lung, non-adjacent to tumor, were sampled. The study's findings and limits: Recurrence-free survival showed no association with tumor T-cell fraction. T-cell fraction did not differ between immunotypes IM1 and IM2. TCRbeta sequencing showed higher T cell infiltration in tumors than uninvolved lung.

Germline lookup yields CDR1 SGHVS and CDR2 FQNEAQ. V was trimmed by 1 base and J by 9 bases, leaving 10 bases between them. The CDR3 totals 13 residues. Concerning this clone itself: Its antigen is not known.

Only in-frame clones appear in the TCRdb table, and some are missing; sequencing was by immunoSEQ multiplex PCR. The sample shows 20,000 to 25,000 clones, around 80% of them seen only once. The receptor was derived from a human donor with non-small cell lung cancer. Material for sequencing was lung tumor tissue. The chain uses TRBV7-8 and TRBJ2-1; maybe TRBD2 (6 bases). CDR3 DNA: TGTGCCAGCAGCTTAGGGCTGACTAGTGAGCAGTTCTTC. It is translated as CASSLGLTSEQFF.